Shown below are 20 T cell receptor beta chains from a single sample sequenced in a study of tumour-infiltrating T cells in Burkitt lymphoma (dated by TCRdb to the early 2020s). The method was the immunoSEQ multiplex PCR assay. TCRdb holds this immuneACCESS table with in-frame rearrangements only. Some clones are missing; in checked studies, unresolved V genes explain under half, and the rest has no known cause. Counted in this sample were approximately 1,600 clones; roughly 12% of them appeared once. The ten largest make up around 7.6% of the sample. The sequencing sample was made of tumor tissue. The receptors stem from a human donor with Burkitt lymphoma.

Of note for this clone: One end of the junction does not line up with germline, which may come from a read error. The sample contains more than one DNA sequence encoding this CDR3. V is TRBV4-1 and J is TRBJ1-1; D uncertain. Germline V gene sequence: CDR1 MGHRA, CDR2 YSYEKL. This CDR3 is built from 16 residues. CDR3 nucleotides: TGCGCCAGCAGCCAAGATTCGGGTTTTATGAACACTGAAGCGTTCTTT. It yields the protein CASSQDSGFMNTEAFF.

The rearrangement links TRBV6-5 to TRBJ1-1; 11 nucleotides agree with TRBD1. The CDR3 loop spans 14 amino acids. Germline V gene data show CDR1 as MNHEY and CDR2 as SVGAGI. Trimming cost V 2 bases and J 6 bases; bases outside gene matches: 2. The CDR3, as DNA: TGTGCCAGCAGTTACGGGACAGGGGGGGCTGAAGCTTTCTTT. It yields the protein CASSYGTGGAEAFF.

The CDR3, as DNA: TGTGCCAGTAGTATAGACCGGACAGGGAGGGGTTCTGGGGCCAACGTCCTGACTTTC. Translation gives CASSIDRTGRGSGANVLTF. The chain employs TRBV19 and TRBJ2-6, with D possibly TRBD1 on 8 matching bases. V lost 0 bases to trimming and J lost 1 base, with 16 bases between them. Germline V CDR1 and CDR2: LNHDA, SQIVND (reference sequence). The CDR3 consists of 19 residues.

The table lists this clone with a few counts. The chain combines TRBV5-1 with TRBJ2-4; D may be TRBD2 (5 bases). Germline V gives CDR1 SGHRS, CDR2 YFSETQ. The CDR3 has 17 amino acids. Trimming removed 3 bases from V and 0 bases from J, with 16 bases in between. The CDR3 DNA sequence: TGCGCCAGCAGCTCATACAACAGCGGTGCAGCCAAAAACATTCAGTACTTC. This encodes CASSSYNSGAAKNIQYF.

V and J are TRBV19 and TRBJ1-4; TRBD1 aligns across 9 bases. Trimming removed 7 bases from V and 8 bases from J; junction bases left unmatched: 5. The germline gives CDR1 LNHDA, CDR2 SQIVND (reference sequence). This CDR3 has 13 amino acids. CDR3 in DNA: TGTGCCAGTATGCGACAGGGGGGAGAAAAACTGTTTTTT. The encoded protein is CASMRQGGEKLFF.

This rearrangement joins TRBV27 to TRBJ2-7; a weak D match, TRBD2 (6 bases). The CDR3 runs to 14 residues. V lost 2 bases and J 4 bases, leaving 12 bases between the germline ends. CDR1 MNHEY and CDR2 SMNVEV come from the germline V gene (reference sequence). The CDR3 region is CASSLGGTLYEQYF. CDR3 DNA sequence: TGTGCCAGCAGTTTAGGAGGGACCCTTTACGAGCAGTACTTC.

The chain has TRBV7-8 and TRBJ2-6, with D unresolved. The CDR3 contains 17 residues. V was trimmed by 3 bases and J by 1 base, leaving 13 bases between them. Per the germline V gene, CDR1 is SGHVS and CDR2 is FQNEAQ. For the CDR3, the DNA is TGTGCCAGCAGCTTCATTTTGCCCTTATCTGGGGCCAACGTCCTGACTTTC. Translated: CASSFILPLSGANVLTF.

This chain connects TRBV27 to TRBJ2-3, with D hard to call. V was shortened by 7 bases and J by 3 bases, with 8 bases between the two germline ends. CDR3 length: 12 residues. The germline V gene encodes CDR1 MNHEY and CDR2 SMNVEV (reference sequence). The CDR3 loop is CASTGPTDTQYF. The CDR3 DNA reads as TGTGCCAGCACGGGCCCGACAGATACGCAGTATTTT.

This clone was recorded a few times. The rearrangement links TRBV28 to TRBJ2-7, with D perhaps assigned TRBD1 or TRBD2 (6 bases each). Trimming stripped 3 bases from V and 2 bases from J, with 14 bases between. The CDR3 is 15 residues long. Germline V gives CDR1 MDHEN, CDR2 SYDVKM. The CDR3 bases are TGTGCCAGCAGTTTTTCGAAGGGGGGCCCCTACGAGCAGTACTTC. Encoded protein: CASSFSKGGPYEQYF. Full variable domain (rest looked up from reference TRBV28 and TRBJ2-7): DVKVTQSSRYLVKRTGEKVFLECVQDMDHENMFWYRQDPGLGLRLIYFSYDVKMKEKGDIPEGYSVSREKKERFSLILESASTNQTSMYLCASSFSKGGPYEQYFGPGTRLTVT.

The rearrangement links TRBV7-2 to TRBJ1-1, with D maybe TRBD1 (6 bases). Trimming left V 2 bases short and J 5 bases short, with 18 bases between. The CDR3 runs to 16 residues. CDR1 is SGHTA and CDR2 is FQGNSA in the germline V gene. CDR3: CASSLISVLRGTEAFF. CDR3 DNA: TGTGCCAGCAGCTTAATATCGGTCCTCAGGGGAACTGAAGCTTTCTTT.

This clone was found a few times. The chain uses TRBV29-1 and TRBJ1-1, with 7 bases lining up with TRBD1. Per germline, CDR1 SQVTM and CDR2 ANQGSEA. The V and J ends lost 7 bases and 8 bases, in that order; junction bases with no gene match: 10. The CDR3 extends over 12 amino acids. CDR3 nucleotide sequence: TGCAGCGCTGACCCAGGGGGGTTGGAAGCTTTCTTT. It is translated as CSADPGGLEAFF. The entire variable domain, with the rest obtained from reference TRBV29-1 and TRBJ1-1, is as follows: SAVISQKPSRDICQRGTSLTIQCQVDSQVTMMFWYRQQPGQSLTLIATANQGSEATYESGFVIDKFPISRPNLTFSTLTVSNMSPEDSSIYLCSADPGGLEAFFGQGTRLTVV.

This clone was seen a few times. The rearrangement links TRBV5-1 to TRBJ1-2; D might be TRBD1 (6 bases). CDR3 length: 14 amino acids. V lost 7 bases and J 5 bases, leaving 18 bases between the germline ends. Germline CDR1 is SGHRS and CDR2 is YFSETQ. The CDR3 region has the DNA TGCGCCAGCCGAAAGGGGGGCTTAGATTATGGCTACACCTTC. This sequence encodes CASRKGGLDYGYTF.

This chain joins TRBV18 and TRBJ1-2; weak D call: TRBD1 (5 bases). Germline V gives CDR1 KGHSH, CDR2 LQKENI. The CDR3 contains 13 residues. The V end was cut by 2 bases, the J end by 8 bases, with 12 bases between. CDR3 in amino acids: CASSPGAGNGYTF. The CDR3 DNA reads as TGTGCCAGCTCACCAGGCGCAGGGAACGGCTACACCTTC.

This clone was found a few times. The rearrangement joins TRBV9 to TRBJ2-7, with D uncertain. Germline V gives CDR1 SGDLS, CDR2 YYNGEE. This CDR3 has 14 amino acids. V was pared by 0 bases and J by 5 bases, with 12 bases between. The CDR3 sequence is CASSVALGLHEQYF. CDR3 coding DNA: TGTGCCAGCAGCGTAGCCCTTGGGCTCCACGAGCAGTACTTC.

The chain couples TRBV28 to TRBJ1-2; possibly TRBD1 for D (6 bases). Germline CDR1 is MDHEN and CDR2 is SYDVKM. Trimming removed 4 bases from V and 2 bases from J, with 14 bases in between. The CDR3 sequence is 15 residues long. CDR3 nucleotide sequence: TGTGCCAGCAGTTCCACGGGACATAAGAACTATGGCTACACCTTC. Translation gives CASSSTGHKNYGYTF.

The CDR3 loop is CASSARTGDNTEAFF. The CDR3 nucleotides read TGTGCCAGCAGCGCGCGGACAGGTGATAACACTGAAGCTTTCTTT. The chain joins TRBV21-1 to TRBJ1-1; the tabulated D call, TRBD1, remains unverified against the DNA. TRBV21-1 counts as a pseudogene. The CDR3 is 15 residues long.

This clone occurred a few times. The V gene is TRBV19, the J gene TRBJ2-2; D gene uncertain. The germline CDR1 and CDR2 sequences are LNHDA and SQIVND (reference sequence). The CDR3 loop spans 12 amino acids. Trimming pared 4 bases from V and 8 bases from J, leaving 8 bases between. The CDR3: CASSNPQGELFF. CDR3 in DNA: TGTGCCAGTAGTAACCCCCAGGGGGAGCTGTTTTTT.

This clone was seen more than once but under ten times. This chain connects TRBV9 to TRBJ2-2; D gene uncertain. The V end lost 4 bases, the J end lost 1 base, and 8 bases lay between the germline ends. Germline CDR1 is SGDLS and CDR2 is YYNGEE. The length of the CDR3 is 14 residues. The DNA of the CDR3 is TGTGCCAGCAGCCTCAGCCTGAACACCGGGGAGCTGTTTTTT. It codes for CASSLSLNTGELFF.

J is TRBJ2-5 and V is TRBV14; 7 bases fit TRBD1. The CDR3 has 14 residues. Germline V gene sequence: CDR1 SGHDN, CDR2 FVKESK. Germline trimming cut 1 base from V and 7 bases from J; bases unmatched to any gene: 6. The CDR3 protein is CASSQVGGAGTQYF. The CDR3 region has the DNA TGTGCCAGCAGCCAAGTAGGGGGCGCGGGGACCCAGTACTTC.

The chain uses TRBV29-1 and TRBJ2-3, with D perhaps TRBD2 (7 bases). CDR1 SQVTM and CDR2 ANQGSEA come from the germline V gene. Trimming stripped 6 bases from V and 2 bases from J, with 15 bases between. This CDR3 region has 14 residues. CDR3 sequence reads: CSVRGGDLTDTQYF. The CDR3 DNA sequence: TGCAGCGTGAGGGGGGGGGATCTCACAGATACGCAGTATTTT.